This T cell receptor beta chain was retrieved from a study of shared clonotypes between healthy human individuals. Study-wide context: A donor's plate count was three for CD4 naive and three for CD4 memory; CD8 naive had two and CD8 memory one.

Sequencing used immunoSEQ multiplex PCR; TCRdb keeps in-frame clones, though not all of them. This sample carries more than 2,000,000 clones, approximately 93% of them seen once, and the ten largest clones take roughly 0.36%. Donors, without exception, were Caucasian adults residing in Nashville, Tennessee. V shed 5 bases, J shed 6 bases, and the junction held 12 bases outside the gene matches. Germline CDR1 reads GTSNPN; CDR2 reads SVGIG (reference sequence). The CDR3 covers 14 residues. The sequencing input was naive CD4+ T cells from PBMCs. Subset meaning: CD45RA+ positively selected. The origin of this receptor is a man younger than 35 in good health. Some clones in this sample may be carry-over from other donors' samples. V is TRBV30 and J is TRBJ2-7; the match to TRBD1 covers 8 bases. The CDR3 DNA reads as TGTGCCTGGGCCGTCGGGCAGGGGGCTGGCGAGCAGTACTTC. This gives the protein CAWAVGQGAGEQYF.